A single sample is the source of the 5 T cell receptor beta chains below, sequenced in a study of blood T cell repertoires in COVID-19. Using immunoSEQ multiplex PCR, the repertoire was profiled, and TCRdb retains in-frame clones only, with some absent. The table includes around 160,000 clones, approximately 90% detected once. The sample was peripheral blood. The source of these receptors is a man between 18 and 29 years old with acute or convalescent COVID-19.

The chain carries TRBV27 and TRBJ2-3, with 9 nucleotides matching TRBD2. Germline V gives CDR1 MNHEY, CDR2 SMNVEV (reference sequence). This CDR3 region has 14 residues. With 3 bases clipped from V and 5 bases from J, the junction kept 3 bases outside the gene matches. The CDR3 region has the DNA TGTGCCAGCAGTTTGGGACTAGCTTTAGATACGCAGTATTTT. Amino acid sequence: CASSLGLALDTQYF.

The J gene is TRBJ2-7, the V gene TRBV19, with a possible D match to TRBD2 (7 bases). V lost 5 bases, J lost 0 bases, and 11 bases lay in between. The CDR3 loop spans 14 amino acids. Germline CDR1 LNHDA, CDR2 SQIVND (reference sequence). As DNA, the CDR3 is TGTGCCAGTAGTCGGCGGGGGCACTCCTACGAGCAGTACGTC. Translation: CASSRRGHSYEQYV.

This chain uses TRBV5-5 with TRBJ2-1; 7 bases map to TRBD1. V dropped 4 bases and J dropped 6; count of bases not matched to a gene: 10. Germline V CDR1 and CDR2: SGHKS, YYEKEE (reference sequence). This CDR3 region has 15 residues. The CDR3 protein is CASSDDRALGNEQFF. The CDR3 nucleotides read TGTGCCAGCAGCGACGACAGGGCCCTTGGCAATGAGCAGTTCTTC.

The rearrangement links TRBV18 to TRBJ1-2; 9 positions match TRBD1. Trimming at V came to 3 bases and at J to 1 base, leaving 6 bases not matched to a gene. CDR1 is KGHSH, CDR2 LQKENI, per germline. The CDR3 is 16 amino acids. CDR3 in amino acids: CASSPTRDRVNYGYTF. The CDR3 DNA is TGTGCCAGCTCACCGACCCGGGACAGGGTTAACTATGGCTACACCTTC.

The chain recombines TRBV4-1 with TRBJ2-3, with 12 positions matching TRBD2. Germline V CDR1 and CDR2: MGHRA, YSYEKL. The CDR3 has 20 amino acids. V shed 0 bases, J shed 3 bases, and the junction held 13 bases outside the gene matches. The DNA of the CDR3 is TGCGCCAGCAGCCAAGATCGAGCAGGCCAGACTAGCGGGGGAACAGATACGCAGTATTTT. Amino acids: CASSQDRAGQTSGGTDTQYF.